Below are 9 T cell receptor beta chains sequenced from a single sample in a study of blood T cell repertoires in COVID-19. Profiling relied on immunoSEQ multiplex PCR, and the TCRdb table lists in-frame clones only, not all of them. The sample lists about 150,000 clones; around 86% were seen once. The specimen sequenced was peripheral blood. The receptors come from an older man with acute or convalescent COVID-19.

Concerning this clone itself: This CDR3 is also generated by other DNA sequences in the sample. The rearrangement joins TRBV28 to TRBJ2-7; no clear D gene. From germline, CDR1 is MDHEN and CDR2 SYDVKM. The V gene lost 5 bases and the J gene lost 3 bases, with 17 bases spanning the gap. The CDR3 length is 15 residues. CDR3 sequence: CASSPLVVARYEQYF. CDR3 coding DNA: TGTGCCAGCAGTCCTCTGGTAGTAGCCCGCTACGAGCAGTACTTC.

The V call is TRBV28, the J call TRBJ2-1, with 8 nucleotides matching TRBD1. The V and J ends lost 4 bases and 5 bases, in that order; junction bases with no gene match: 10. From germline, CDR1 is MDHEN and CDR2 SYDVKM. The CDR3 consists of 16 residues. The CDR3 nucleotides are TGTGCCAGCAGTTCACCCGACAGGGGAAGTGACAATGAGCAGTTCTTC. As protein: CASSSPDRGSDNEQFF.

This clone was picked up a small number of times. The chain recombines TRBV7-3 with TRBJ1-2; D is possibly TRBD1 (5 bases). The V gene lost 1 base and the J gene lost 4 bases, with 13 bases spanning the gap. In germline, CDR1 is SGHTA, CDR2 FQGTGA. There are 15 residues in the CDR3. CDR3 nucleotide sequence: TGTGCCAGCAGCTTAATTCCAGGGAATACCTATGGCTACACCTTC. Protein sequence: CASSLIPGNTYGYTF.

The CDR3, as DNA: TGCGCCAGCAGCTTGGAGGGGATCAGTAACTATGGCTACACCTTC. It yields the protein CASSLEGISNYGYTF. V and J are TRBV5-1 and TRBJ1-2; perhaps TRBD1 as D (5 bases). This CDR3 comprises 15 residues. V lost 0 bases and J 1 base, leaving 10 bases between the germline ends. Germline V gene lookup returns CDR1 SGHRS and CDR2 YFSETQ.

J is TRBJ1-5 and V is TRBV28; no definite D call. The CDR3 totals 12 residues. Germline loops: CDR1 MDHEN, CDR2 SYDVKM. V lost 6 bases, J lost 1 base, and 4 bases lay in between. This CDR3 reads CASSQSNQPQHF. The CDR3 DNA reads as TGTGCCAGCAGCCAGAGCAATCAGCCCCAGCATTTT. Together with reference TRBV28 and TRBJ1-5, the CDR3 gives the full variable domain: DVKVTQSSRYLVKRTGEKVFLECVQDMDHENMFWYRQDPGLGLRLIYFSYDVKMKEKGDIPEGYSVSREKKERFSLILESASTNQTSMYLCASSQSNQPQHFGDGTRLSIL.

The chain employs TRBV5-4 and TRBJ1-2; D call uncertain. The CDR3 contains 14 residues. CDR1 is SGHNT, CDR2 YYREEE, per germline (reference sequence). The V end lost 4 bases, the J end lost 4 bases, and 14 bases lay between the germline ends. This CDR3 is CASSASGNIYGYTF. CDR3 sequence (DNA): TGTGCCAGCAGCGCATCTGGTAACATCTATGGCTACACCTTC.

The V and J genes are TRBV5-6 and TRBJ2-7; 9 bases align to TRBD1. The CDR3 totals 13 residues. CDR1 is SGHDT, CDR2 YYEEEE, per germline. The V segment lost 4 bases and the J segment 3 bases; nucleotides outside the gene matches: 2. CDR3 in amino acids: CASSRGQGYEQYF. In nucleotides, the CDR3 is TGTGCCAGCAGCCGGGGACAGGGCTACGAGCAGTACTTC. The variable domain in full, completed from reference TRBV5-6 and TRBJ2-7, reads DAGVTQSPTHLIKTRGQQVTLRCSPKSGHDTVSWYQQALGQGPQFIFQYYEEEERQRGNFPDRFSGHQFPNYSSELNVNALLLGDSALYLCASSRGQGYEQYFGPGTRLTVT.

CDR3 nucleotide sequence: TGTGCCAGTAGTTGGGGGACACTCTCCTACGAGCAGTACTTC. This sequence encodes CASSWGTLSYEQYF. J is TRBJ2-7 and V is TRBV19; maybe TRBD1 (6 bases). Germline V gene sequence: CDR1 LNHDA, CDR2 SQIVND (reference sequence). The CDR3 extends over 14 amino acids. Trimming shortened V by 5 bases and J by 0 bases, and 11 bases separated the two germline ends.

Only one count was recorded for this clone. The rearrangement uses TRBV7-9 and TRBJ1-4; TRBD1 might be the D (5 bases). V shed 3 bases and J shed 6 bases, with 11 bases lying between them. CDR1 and CDR2 from the germline V gene are SEHNR and FQNEAQ (reference sequence). This CDR3 has 14 residues. Here the CDR3 DNA reads TGTGCCAGCAGCTTGGGCAGGGTAGATGAAAAACTGTTTTTT. This encodes CASSLGRVDEKLFF.